A single sample is the source of the 14 T cell receptor beta chains below, sequenced in a study of response to subunit inactivated influenza vaccine. TCRdb redid the calling of the RT-PCR reads with MiXCR, one entry per CDR3 protein. In the table there are about 480,000 distinct CDR3 sequences, around 25% of which are singletons. Sequenced material: CD4+ T cells sorted from PBMCs, taken 5 to 6 days after vaccination. The receptor set was obtained from a man aged 45 to 65 who received an inactivated influenza vaccine.

The V call is TRBV9, the J call TRBJ2-2, with 12 nucleotides matching TRBD2. This CDR3 has 16 residues. CDR1 is SGDLS, CDR2 YYNGEE, per germline. V lost 3 bases to trimming and J lost 8 bases; unmatched junction nucleotides: 8. CDR3 sequence (DNA): TGTGCCAGCAGCGGTACGACTAGCGGGAGTACTGGGGAGCTGTTTTTT. As protein: CASSGTTSGSTGELFF.

This chain joins TRBV29-1 and TRBJ2-7; 8 bases map to TRBD1. V lost 6 bases to trimming and J lost 4 bases; unmatched junction nucleotides: 8. The CDR3 is made up of 13 amino acids. Germline lookup yields CDR1 SQVTM and CDR2 ANQGSEA. In DNA, the CDR3 is TGCAGCGTCGGACAGGGTTTGGGTTACGAGCAGTACTTC. Translated: CSVGQGLGYEQYF.

V and J are TRBV11-2 and TRBJ2-3; 15 nucleotides align to TRBD2. The ends lost 5 bases at V and 2 bases at J; junction bases unmatched: 5. CDR3 length equals 17 residues. The germline V gene encodes CDR1 SGHAT and CDR2 FQNNGV. CDR3 residues: CASSTGTSGRLTDTQYF. In nucleotides, the CDR3 is TGTGCCAGCAGCACCGGGACTAGCGGGAGGCTCACAGATACGCAGTATTTT.

The rearrangement joins TRBV12-3 or TRBV12-4 to TRBJ2-1; tentative D call: TRBD2 (6 bases). Trimming took off 3 bases at V and 3 bases at J, with 12 bases between the two ends. The CDR3 loop spans 15 amino acids. CDR3 sequence: CASSFREISYNEQFF. CDR3 coding DNA: TGTGCCAGCAGTTTCCGGGAGATTAGCTACAATGAGCAGTTCTTC.

This clonotype occurred a few times. The chain has TRBV6-2 or TRBV6-3 and TRBJ2-3, with 9 bases lining up with TRBD2. The germline V gene has CDR1 MNHEY and CDR2 SVGEGT. The CDR3 has 19 amino acids. J lost 0 bases, V lost 2 bases, and 12 bases had no gene match. The CDR3 loop is CASSYLGPLTSGSTDTQYF. The CDR3 coding sequence is TGTGCCAGCAGTTACCTTGGCCCCCTGACTAGCGGAAGCACAGATACGCAGTATTTT.

This clonotype was counted only a few times. The genes are TRBV5-8 and TRBJ2-7; D possibly corresponds to TRBD1 (6 bases). Trimming took off 0 bases at V and 3 bases at J, with 16 bases between the two ends. This CDR3 has 16 amino acids. Germline V gene lookup returns CDR1 SGHTS and CDR2 YDEGEE. CDR3 bases: TGTGCCAGCAGCTTGGGATACCGGGACAAAGACTACGAGCAGTACTTC. Translated, it gives CASSLGYRDKDYEQYF.

In this sample, this clonotype turned up a few times. This chain uses TRBV2 with TRBJ2-3, with D tentatively TRBD1 (5 bases). The CDR3 contains 13 residues. From germline, CDR1 is SNHLY and CDR2 FYNNEI. Trimming pared 5 bases from V and 5 bases from J, leaving 11 bases between. The CDR3 here is CASSPWTQDTQYF. CDR3 DNA sequence: TGTGCCAGCAGTCCATGGACACAAGATACGCAGTATTTT.

The rearrangement uses TRBV6-1 and TRBJ1-6, with 9 bases matching TRBD1. CDR1 is MNHNS, CDR2 SASEGT, per germline. The CDR3 loop spans 14 amino acids. Unmatched junction bases numbered 8, after V lost 6 bases and J lost 11 bases. The CDR3 here is CASRRDRDTAPLHF. DNA of the CDR3: TGTGCCAGCAGAAGGGACAGGGACACGGCACCCCTCCACTTT.

The V call is TRBV3-1, the J call TRBJ2-7; TRBD1 might be the D (5 bases). Germline assignment: CDR1 LGHDT and CDR2 YNNKEL (reference sequence). This CDR3 region has 12 residues. Between the trimmed V and J ends, which lost 4 bases and 7 bases, there was a span of 11 bases. CDR3 region: CASSPSGWEQYF. The CDR3 coding sequence is TGTGCCAGCAGCCCCTCAGGGTGGGAGCAGTACTTC.

J is TRBJ2-2 and V is TRBV7-2; 7 bases match TRBD2. V was clipped by 4 bases and J by 6 bases; unmatched bases: 8. Per germline, CDR1 SGHTA and CDR2 FQGNSA. The CDR3 contains 15 residues. The CDR3 protein is CASSSGGRASGELFF. In DNA form, the CDR3 reads TGTGCCAGCAGCTCCGGGGGGAGGGCCTCCGGGGAGCTGTTTTTT.

The V gene is TRBV4-1, the J gene TRBJ2-7; D might be TRBD1 (8 bases). The germline V gene encodes CDR1 MGHRA and CDR2 YSYEKL. The length of the CDR3 is 16 residues. The ends were cut back, 3 bases at V and 3 bases at J, with 18 bases in the middle. The CDR3 protein is CASSQTNRGGNYEQYF. The CDR3 DNA follows: TGCGCCAGCAGCCAGACCAACAGGGGGGGTAACTACGAGCAGTACTTC.

The J gene is TRBJ2-1, the V gene TRBV5-1, with D tentatively TRBD2 (5 bases). The germline V gene has CDR1 SGHRS and CDR2 YFSETQ. The CDR3 extends over 16 amino acids. Trimming took off 2 bases at V and 0 bases at J, with 12 bases between the two ends. DNA for the CDR3: TGCGCCAGCAGCTTTTATTTGGGGAGCTCCTACAATGAGCAGTTCTTC. It translates to CASSFYLGSSYNEQFF.

The chain carries TRBV20-1 and TRBJ2-1; 9 bases are a match to TRBD2. Germline CDR1 and CDR2: DFQATT and SNEGSKA (reference sequence). The CDR3 length is 15 residues. Trimming cost V 2 bases and J 7 bases; bases outside gene matches: 9. CDR3 nucleotides: TGCAGTGCTAGACCCGGGACTAGCCCTACAAATGAGCAGTTCTTC. It translates to CSARPGTSPTNEQFF.

This rearrangement joins TRBV7-2 to TRBJ2-3; 8 bases agree with TRBD1. The length of the CDR3 is 15 residues. The V gene's germline CDR1 is SGHTA and CDR2 FQGNSA. V dropped 6 bases and J dropped 2; count of bases not matched to a gene: 7. CDR3 DNA: TGTGCCAGCAGTTACGACAGGGGCGCCACAGATACGCAGTATTTT. Translation gives CASSYDRGATDTQYF.